The source of this T cell receptor beta chain is a study of cytomegalovirus exposure and HLA in healthy donors. Whole-study findings and limits: TCR beta chains associated with HLA were, in a later analysis, more clonally expanded than equally common others.

In the PCR, 60 Vbeta and 13 Jbeta primers were used. TCRdb keeps only in-frame clones here, not all; method: immunoSEQ multiplex PCR. The repertoire holds around 110,000 clones, with around 76% as singletons. V gave up 6 bases and J gave up 6 bases, with 23 bases separating them. The CDR3 spans 16 residues. Looked up from germline, CDR1 is LNHDA and CDR2 is SQIVND (reference sequence). A word on this clone: The antigen is unknown.

Sample: PBMCs. V and J are TRBV19 and TRBJ1-2; perhaps TRBD1 as D (5 bases). The source is a man aged 18 to 29 in good health and CMV-seronegative. CDR3 sequence reads: CASSPLPGSGPHGYTF. The CDR3 DNA follows: TGTGCCAGTAGCCCCCTGCCAGGGTCCGGACCTCATGGCTACACCTTC.